The source of this TCR beta chain is a study of technical replicates of blood from a handful of donors. This table comes from immunoSEQ multiplex PCR, and its TCRdb copy is limited to in-frame clones, with some not included. In the table there are over 50,000 clones, 93% of which are singletons. Sequencing used PBMCs. The sequence was collected from a human donor in good health. Some clones in this sample may be carry-over from other donors' samples.

The CDR3 DNA reads TGCGCCAGCAGCGGAACCGGGACTAGCGGGGTTCTCTCCTACAATGAGCAGTTCTTC. Translating gives CASSGTGTSGVLSYNEQFF. The gene calls are TRBV5-1 and TRBJ2-1; 13 positions agree with TRBD2. Unmatched junction bases numbered 10, after V lost 4 bases and J lost 0 bases. Germline V gene sequence: CDR1 SGHRS, CDR2 YFSETQ. CDR3 length: 19 residues.